A selection of T cell receptor beta chains follows, all from one sample in a study of blood T cell repertoires in COVID-19. Profiled with immunoSEQ multiplex PCR; TCRdb holds only in-frame clones, not every one. The sample records 350,000 to 400,000 clones, around nine tenths being singletons. Source material: peripheral blood. The origin of the receptors is a woman aged 55-75 years with COVID-19, enrolled during active disease. Each CDR3 is given with its conserved first and last residue. Each record gives: CDR3 DNA, CDR3 protein, clone size, D gene, V gene, J gene. A D gene is named only where the DNA matches it firmly. Not all rows give a size; the values are once, few, many and, for expanded clones, a class.

CDR3nt: TGTGCCAGCAGCTTAAGGGAACAGGGGGGCGAGACCCAGTACTTC
CDR3aa: CASSLREQGGETQYF
abundance: NA
d_gene: TRBD1
v_gene: TRBV7-6
j_gene: TRBJ2-5

CDR3nt: TGTGCCAGCAGCCAAGTCCCATGGTACAGGGTGGGGACAGATACGCAGTATTTT
CDR3aa: CASSQVPWYRVGTDTQYF
abundance: NA
d_gene: NA
v_gene: TRBV14
j_gene: TRBJ2-3

CDR3nt: TGTGCCAGCAGCTTAGCGGGGGGAGGGATGGGCCAGCCCCAGCATTTT
CDR3aa: CASSLAGGGMGQPQHF
abundance: NA
d_gene: NA
v_gene: TRBV7-2
j_gene: TRBJ1-5

CDR3nt: TGTGCCTGGAGACGACAGGTAAAAGGTGAAGCTTTCTTT
CDR3aa: CAWRRQVKGEAFF
abundance: NA
d_gene: NA
v_gene: TRBV30
j_gene: TRBJ1-1

CDR3nt: TGTGCCAGCAGCTTGACAGGGGGCGCAATCTATGGCTACACCTTC
CDR3aa: CASSLTGGAIYGYTF
abundance: NA
d_gene: TRBD1
v_gene: TRBV7-2
j_gene: TRBJ1-2

CDR3nt: TGTGCCAGTAGTTCCCCCGGTAAGAAGAACACTGAAGCTTTCTTT
CDR3aa: CASSSPGKKNTEAFF
abundance: NA
d_gene: NA
v_gene: TRBV19
j_gene: TRBJ1-1

CDR3nt: TGTGCCAGGGGTCAGGGACAGCAAAGTCTCGTGAACACTGAAGCTTTCTTT
CDR3aa: CARGQGQQSLVNTEAFF
abundance: NA
d_gene: TRBD1
v_gene: TRBV6-8
j_gene: TRBJ1-1

CDR3nt: TGTGCCAGCTCACCTTCGGTTTCGAGCTCTGGAAACACCATATATTTT
CDR3aa: CASSPSVSSSGNTIYF
abundance: few
d_gene: NA
v_gene: TRBV18
j_gene: TRBJ1-3

CDR3nt: TGTGCCAGCCGGACAGGCGCAAACACTGAAGCTTTCTTT
CDR3aa: CASRTGANTEAFF
abundance: NA
d_gene: TRBD1
v_gene: TRBV6-5
j_gene: TRBJ1-1

CDR3nt: TGTGCCAGCAGTCGCCGCGGGACGGTATCCTACGAGCAGTACTTC
CDR3aa: CASSRRGTVSYEQYF
abundance: NA
d_gene: NA
v_gene: TRBV28
j_gene: TRBJ2-7

CDR3nt: TGTGCCAGCAGTGAACACTTATCCAATGAGCAGTTCTTC
CDR3aa: CASSEHLSNEQFF
abundance: NA
d_gene: NA
v_gene: TRBV2
j_gene: TRBJ2-1

CDR3nt: TGTGCCAGCAGCGTGGGACTAGGAAGATACAATGAGCAGTTCTTC
CDR3aa: CASSVGLGRYNEQFF
abundance: NA
d_gene: TRBD2
v_gene: TRBV7-9
j_gene: TRBJ2-1

CDR3nt: TGTGCCAGCTCTGAAAGCGGGGGCCTCTCCTACGAGCAGTACTTC
CDR3aa: CASSESGGLSYEQYF
abundance: NA
d_gene: TRBD2
v_gene: TRBV18
j_gene: TRBJ2-7

CDR3nt: TGTGCCAGCAGTGACAGGATACCCTACGAGCAGTACTTC
CDR3aa: CASSDRIPYEQYF
abundance: NA
d_gene: NA
v_gene: TRBV2
j_gene: TRBJ2-7

CDR3nt: TGTGCCAGCAGTTCCACCACGGGGAGCAATGAGCAGTTCTTC
CDR3aa: CASSSTTGSNEQFF
abundance: NA
d_gene: NA
v_gene: TRBV6-2/TRBV6-3
j_gene: TRBJ2-1

CDR3nt: TGTGCCAGTAGTATTCGTCCCGCGAGCTCCTATAATTCACCCCTCCACTTT
CDR3aa: CASSIRPASSYNSPLHF
abundance: NA
d_gene: NA
v_gene: TRBV19
j_gene: TRBJ1-6

CDR3nt: TGTGCCAGCAGGGGGGACAGACCTTATGGCTACACCTTC
CDR3aa: CASRGDRPYGYTF
abundance: NA
d_gene: TRBD1
v_gene: TRBV13
j_gene: TRBJ1-2

CDR3nt: TGTGCCAGCAGTTTGACTAGCGGGGGGGCGAGGGCAGATACGCAGTATTTT
CDR3aa: CASSLTSGGARADTQYF
abundance: NA
d_gene: TRBD2
v_gene: TRBV27
j_gene: TRBJ2-3

CDR3nt: TGTGCCAGCAGCAGGACAGGGTGGAATGAAAAACTGTTTTTT
CDR3aa: CASSRTGWNEKLFF
abundance: NA
d_gene: TRBD1
v_gene: TRBV7-8
j_gene: TRBJ1-4

CDR3nt: TGTGCCAGCAGCTTCTACTCCTCTGGAAACACCATATATTTT
CDR3aa: CASSFYSSGNTIYF
abundance: NA
d_gene: NA
v_gene: TRBV7-9
j_gene: TRBJ1-3

CDR3nt: TGTGCCAGCAGTTATACAGGGGGCTATGGCTACACCTTC
CDR3aa: CASSYTGGYGYTF
abundance: NA
d_gene: TRBD1
v_gene: TRBV6-5
j_gene: TRBJ1-2

CDR3nt: TGTGCCAGCAGCCTAACAGGGGCCGAGGGTTCACCCCTCCACTTT
CDR3aa: CASSLTGAEGSPLHF
abundance: NA
d_gene: TRBD1
v_gene: TRBV7-6
j_gene: TRBJ1-6

CDR3nt: TGTGCCACCAGTCTGACCGCGGGGGGGTTCACAGATACGCAGTATTTT
CDR3aa: CATSLTAGGFTDTQYF
abundance: NA
d_gene: TRBD2
v_gene: TRBV15
j_gene: TRBJ2-3

CDR3nt: TGTGCCAGCAGCCTTGGGACACTGAGCAATCAGCCCCAGCATTTT
CDR3aa: CASSLGTLSNQPQHF
abundance: NA
d_gene: NA
v_gene: TRBV16
j_gene: TRBJ1-5

CDR3nt: TGCGCCAGCAGCTTTATCACTATACAAGAGACCCAGTACTTC
CDR3aa: CASSFITIQETQYF
abundance: NA
d_gene: NA
v_gene: TRBV5-1
j_gene: TRBJ2-5

CDR3nt: TGTGCCAGCAGTACTACGACAGGGAATGGCTACACCTTC
CDR3aa: CASSTTTGNGYTF
abundance: NA
d_gene: TRBD1
v_gene: TRBV6-5
j_gene: TRBJ1-2

CDR3nt: TGCGCCAGAACGCACGAGGTAACTAATGAAAAACTGTTTTTT
CDR3aa: CARTHEVTNEKLFF
abundance: NA
d_gene: NA
v_gene: TRBV10-1
j_gene: TRBJ1-4

CDR3nt: TGTGCTAGTGGTTCTCGGGACAGGGGTTATGAGACCCAGTACTTC
CDR3aa: CASGSRDRGYETQYF
abundance: NA
d_gene: TRBD1
v_gene: TRBV12-5
j_gene: TRBJ2-5

CDR3nt: TGTGCCAGCAGCACCCGGACAGGCCTAAATGAAAAACTGTTTTTT
CDR3aa: CASSTRTGLNEKLFF
abundance: NA
d_gene: TRBD1
v_gene: TRBV9
j_gene: TRBJ1-4

CDR3nt: TGTGCCAGCAGCGGAGGACTAGCGGGACCCTACGAGCAGTACTTC
CDR3aa: CASSGGLAGPYEQYF
abundance: NA
d_gene: TRBD2
v_gene: TRBV9
j_gene: TRBJ2-7

CDR3nt: TGTGCCAGCAGCTTGGGATTGGCGGGGGGCCAAAACGAGCAGTACTTC
CDR3aa: CASSLGLAGGQNEQYF
abundance: NA
d_gene: TRBD2
v_gene: TRBV5-8
j_gene: TRBJ2-7

CDR3nt: TGTGCCTGGGACACTGGAGGTCGAACCTACAATGAGCAGTTCTTC
CDR3aa: CAWDTGGRTYNEQFF
abundance: once
d_gene: NA
v_gene: TRBV30
j_gene: TRBJ2-1

CDR3nt: TGTGCCAGCAGCAGCCGGGACAGATATCAGCCCCAGCATTTT
CDR3aa: CASSSRDRYQPQHF
abundance: NA
d_gene: TRBD1
v_gene: TRBV6-2/TRBV6-3
j_gene: TRBJ1-5

CDR3nt: TGTGCCAGCAGCTATGGGACTAACCGCGAGGCTTTCTTT
CDR3aa: CASSYGTNREAFF
abundance: NA
d_gene: NA
v_gene: TRBV9
j_gene: TRBJ1-1

CDR3nt: TGTGCCAGCAGCTGGGGACAGGGGAACTATGGCTACACCTTC
CDR3aa: CASSWGQGNYGYTF
abundance: NA
d_gene: TRBD1
v_gene: TRBV13
j_gene: TRBJ1-2

CDR3nt: TGTGCCAGCAGCCGAACTCGGGGTACTGAAGCTTTCTTT
CDR3aa: CASSRTRGTEAFF
abundance: NA
d_gene: NA
v_gene: TRBV7-3
j_gene: TRBJ1-1

CDR3nt: TGTGCCAGCAGCCCGGGACTTTATTCTGGGGCCAACGTCCTGACTTTC
CDR3aa: CASSPGLYSGANVLTF
abundance: NA
d_gene: NA
v_gene: TRBV11-2
j_gene: TRBJ2-6

CDR3nt: TGTGTCAGAAGCGAACACAGGGTCGGGAGCAATCAGCCCCAGCATTTT
CDR3aa: CVRSEHRVGSNQPQHF
abundance: NA
d_gene: NA
v_gene: TRBV7-5
j_gene: TRBJ1-5

CDR3nt: TGTGCCAGCAGCGCCGGTGATGAGCAGTTCTTC
CDR3aa: CASSAGDEQFF
abundance: once
d_gene: NA
v_gene: TRBV9
j_gene: TRBJ2-1

CDR3nt: TGTGCCAGCAGTCTCAATGGACTAGCGGGTCACACCGGGGAGCTGTTTTTT
CDR3aa: CASSLNGLAGHTGELFF
abundance: once
d_gene: TRBD2
v_gene: TRBV6-6
j_gene: TRBJ2-2

CDR3nt: TGTGCCAGCAGCTCCACTAGTAGCTCCTACGAGCAGTACTTC
CDR3aa: CASSSTSSSYEQYF
abundance: NA
d_gene: NA
v_gene: TRBV3-1/TRBV3-2
j_gene: TRBJ2-7